This is a list of T cell receptor beta chains from one sample in a study of T cells in localized non-small cell lung cancer. Generated by immunoSEQ multiplex PCR, the TCRdb table keeps only in-frame clones and is missing some. The table includes 72,000 or so clones, approximately 85% detected once. The sample consisted of peripheral blood, taken before any cancer treatment. The receptors were gathered from a female donor older than 55 with stage I lung adenocarcinoma. CDR3s include the opening cysteine and the closing phenylalanine or tryptophan. A D gene is named only where the DNA matches it firmly. For some rows the clone size is stated as once, few or many, or as a class when expanded; others skip it.

size	V	J	D	DNA	CDR3
.	TRBV2	TRBJ2-7	TRBD1	TGTGCCAGCAGTGAATTCCAGGGGACAGGGCGGGGAGAGCAGTACTTC	CASSEFQGTGRGEQYF
.	TRBV11-2	TRBJ2-3	.	TGTGCCAGCAGCCCGCCCCCCCTCTCAGATACGCAGTATTTT	CASSPPPLSDTQYF
few	TRBV29-1	TRBJ2-2	.	TGCAGCGCTCACGGGGACACCGGGGAGCTGTTTTTT	CSAHGDTGELFF
.	TRBV2	TRBJ2-1	.	TGTGCCAGCAGTGAAAGGGAAAACAATGAGCAGTTCTTC	CASSERENNEQFF
.	TRBV19	TRBJ1-1	.	TGTGCCAGTACCCTAGGGCTGAACACTGAAGCTTTCTTT	CASTLGLNTEAFF
.	TRBV28	TRBJ2-5	.	TGTGCCAGCAGTTTAGAGGTTCCAGGGGCCCAGTACTTC	CASSLEVPGAQYF
.	TRBV2	TRBJ2-1	.	TGTGCCAGCAGGTACGGTCGGGTTTCACACAATGAGCAGTTCTTC	CASRYGRVSHNEQFF
.	TRBV4-1	TRBJ1-2	.	TGCGCCAGCAGCTCTGAATCGGCAGCTCGCTATGGCTACACCTTC	CASSSESAARYGYTF
once	TRBV6-1	TRBJ2-7	.	TGTGCCAGCAGTGTCAGGGGCTCCTACGAGCAGTACTTC	CASSVRGSYEQYF
.	TRBV27	TRBJ2-3	.	TGTGCCAGCAGTTTCGACCTGGAGGGTACGCAGTATTTT	CASSFDLEGTQYF